These T cell receptor beta chains were read from a single sample in a study of blood T cell repertoires in COVID-19. Measured with immunoSEQ multiplex PCR; TCRdb has only the in-frame clones, and not every one. The table has 85,000 to 110,000 clones, nearly 90% seen once; the top ten hold 3.1%. Sample: peripheral blood. The origin of the receptors is a man in his fifties or sixties in a cohort sampled during active COVID-19. Each CDR3 is given without its conserved first and last residue. A D gene is named only where the DNA matches it firmly.

d_call v_call cdr3_aa
TRBD1 TRBV5-1 ASSRTGTQPQH
. TRBV6-5 ASSSALGRGSSPLH
TRBD2 TRBV4-2 ASSRVSGGRTDTQY
. TRBV19 ASSPIGINYGYT
. TRBV2 ASSEGGLGRVNQPQH
TRBD1 TRBV5-1 ASSSATGPTGELF
. TRBV5-6 ASSLGPRRGLMNTEAF
TRBD2 TRBV6-5 ASALARGATDTQY
. TRBV19 ASSSQGGPYGGQY
TRBD1 TRBV5-1 ASSFGTAINEQF
TRBD1 TRBV5-1 ASGPGTEPNTEAF
TRBD2 TRBV14 ASSQRDYQINEQF
. TRBV7-9 ASSFGQPSANYGYT
. TRBV5-1 ASSYLTGLNTEAF
. TRBV6-4 ASSWTANTEAF
. TRBV19 ASSGLGASNTGELF
TRBD1 TRBV5-1 ASSFRTGGEETQY
. TRBV7-9 ASSLGGGNQPQH
. TRBV4-1 ASSQASHSSYEQY
. TRBV13 ASSEGSVTGELF
. TRBV24-1 ATSDLGGVTDTQY
. TRBV11-3 ASSSLLQGRTDTQY
. TRBV5-1 ASSFSADNEQF
TRBD1 TRBV9 ASSGVVTGGEVGLEAF
TRBD2 TRBV13 ASSLREAGGPGEETQY
. TRBV7-2 ASSLRRRGYYGYT
. TRBV2 ASRVSGASYNEQF
. TRBV6-6 ASSYPQGFSTDTQY
TRBD1 TRBV18 ASSPPDRFGETQY